These 26 T cell receptor beta chains came from one sample sequenced in a study of blood T cells in healthy people across ages. Next came a second PCR, run for roughly 6 to 11 cycles, which used a sample-barcoded 5' primer along with a J-beta primer mix. TCRdb called the 5' RACE reads again in MiXCR, with one record for every CDR3 protein. The sample records hundreds of thousands of distinct CDR3 sequences, 25% being singletons. Separately, the same data were catalogued under a study of T cells of mothers and their children.

The sequencing sample was made of blood. These TCRs come from a boy younger than 18 in good health.

V gene TRBV12-5 combines with J gene TRBJ1-2, with 10 bases lining up with TRBD1. V was pared by 1 base and J by 3 bases, with 8 bases of the junction left unmatched. CDR3 length: 17 amino acids. Germline CDR1 is LGHNT and CDR2 is FRNRAP. CDR3 amino acids: CASGLAGTGVGDYGYTF. The CDR3 DNA reads as TGTGCTAGTGGTTTGGCAGGGACAGGGGTGGGGGACTATGGCTACACCTTC.

The chain uses TRBV5-5 and TRBJ2-1, with D perhaps TRBD2 (6 bases). The CDR3 extends over 15 amino acids. Germline loops: CDR1 SGHKS, CDR2 YYEKEE (reference sequence). V shed 4 bases and J shed 1 base, with 12 bases lying between them. CDR3: CASSPTRVSYNEQFF. Written as DNA, the CDR3 is TGTGCCAGCAGCCCGACTAGGGTGTCCTACAATGAGCAGTTCTTC. Combining the CDR3 with reference TRBV5-5 and TRBJ2-1 gives the whole variable domain DAGVTQSPTHLIKTRGQQVTLRCSPISGHKSVSWYQQVLGQGPQFIFQYYEKEERGRGNFPDRFSARQFPNYSSELNVNALLLGDSALYLCASSPTRVSYNEQFFGPGTRLTVL.

This clonotype was counted at least ten times. V and J are TRBV5-1 and TRBJ2-5, with unresolved D. Germline CDR1 SGHRS, CDR2 YFSETQ. CDR3 size: 14 residues. Trimming removed 1 base at V and 2 bases at J, with 9 bases between. The CDR3 DNA reads TGCGCCAGCAGCTTGAGAAGGGATCAAGAGACCCAGTACTTC. This encodes CASSLRRDQETQYF.

This clonotype has only a few counts. The rearrangement uses TRBV7-6 and TRBJ2-2; TRBD1 is a possible D gene (5 bases). V dropped 5 bases and J dropped 6 bases, with 10 bases sitting between them. Germline V gene sequence: CDR1 SGHVS, CDR2 FNYEAQ. This CDR3 region has 13 residues. The CDR3 loop reads CASSQDSPGELFF. The CDR3 region has the DNA TGTGCCAGCAGCCAAGACAGTCCCGGGGAGCTGTTTTTT.

This clonotype was counted a few times. The chain joins TRBV12-3 or TRBV12-4 to TRBJ1-2, with 7 bases that match TRBD1. The ends lost 7 bases at V and 4 bases at J; junction bases unmatched: 9. The CDR3 contains 14 residues. CDR3 amino acids: CASTPPTGPYGYTF. DNA for the CDR3: TGTGCCAGCACCCCACCGACAGGGCCCTATGGCTACACCTTC.

This clonotype appeared a few times. This sequence joins TRBV12-3 or TRBV12-4 and TRBJ2-7; 7 nucleotides line up with TRBD1. This CDR3 has 16 residues. V dropped 2 bases and J dropped 3; count of bases not matched to a gene: 10. CDR3 protein: CASSLTAGAGGYEQYF. CDR3 sequence (DNA): TGTGCCAGCAGTTTAACCGCCGGGGCAGGGGGCTACGAGCAGTACTTC.

The chain joins TRBV7-3 to TRBJ1-3; unclear D gene. CDR3 length: 15 residues. V was shortened by 7 bases and J by 0 bases, with 13 bases between the two germline ends. The germline CDR1 and CDR2 sequences are SGHTA and FQGTGA. DNA for the CDR3: TGTGCCAGCAACAACCAAAAGTCCTCTGGAAACACCATATATTTT. Translation gives CASNNQKSSGNTIYF.

The table lists this clonotype with a few counts. The chain is built from TRBV4-2 and TRBJ2-7; D remains unclear. CDR1 is LGHNA, CDR2 YNFKEQ, per germline. The CDR3 length is 14 residues. Trimming took off 1 base at V and 3 bases at J, with 10 bases between the two ends. This CDR3 reads CASSQGHGRYEQYF. Here the CDR3 DNA reads TGTGCCAGCAGCCAAGGCCATGGCCGCTACGAGCAGTACTTC.

This clonotype was seen once. CDR3 residues: CASSYKPRSSEQYF. DNA of the CDR3: TGTGCCAGCAGTTACAAGCCTCGTTCGTCCGAGCAGTACTTC. This sequence joins TRBV6-2 or TRBV6-3 and TRBJ2-7; D is unresolved. Trimming removed 2 bases at V and 6 bases at J, with 14 bases between. CDR1 MNHEY and CDR2 SVGEGT come from the germline V gene. This CDR3 spans 14 amino acids.

CDR3 DNA: TGTGCCAGCAGCGCTCGGACAGGGGGGGAGGGCACTGAAGCTTTCTTT. It specifies CASSARTGGEGTEAFF. The chain employs TRBV7-2 and TRBJ1-1, with 10 bases fitting TRBD1. The trim removed 5 bases at V and 4 bases at J, leaving 10 bases unmatched. Germline V gene sequence: CDR1 SGHTA, CDR2 FQGNSA. The CDR3 has 16 amino acids.

In its sample, this clonotype was seen a few times. This rearrangement joins TRBV7-9 to TRBJ1-3, with unresolved D. V was pared by 4 bases and J by 0 bases, with 10 bases between. Germline lookup yields CDR1 SEHNR and CDR2 FQNEAQ (reference sequence). CDR3 length equals 15 residues. The CDR3, as DNA: TGTGCCAGCAGCTCCTTACGTCACTCTGGAAACACCATATATTTT. Residues: CASSSLRHSGNTIYF.

The chain employs TRBV20-1 and TRBJ2-4; the D gene is possibly TRBD2 (6 bases). Trimming left V 6 bases short and J 1 base short, with 16 bases between. There are 15 residues in the CDR3. Germline V gene sequence: CDR1 DFQATT, CDR2 SNEGSKA (reference sequence). DNA for the CDR3: TGCAGTGCCCCTTTTACCGGGGGTGCCAAAAACATTCAGTACTTC. Protein: CSAPFTGGAKNIQYF.

V and J are TRBV15 and TRBJ2-7, with a tentative D call TRBD1 (6 bases). The V gene lost 2 bases and the J gene lost 7 bases, with 21 bases spanning the gap. Germline V gene sequence: CDR1 LNHNV, CDR2 YYDKDF (reference sequence). The CDR3 has 16 residues. CDR3 in DNA: TGTGCCACCAGCAGAAGATTAACCCAGGGGTTCTTGGAGCAGTACTTC. Translated: CATSRRLTQGFLEQYF.

The rearrangement links TRBV7-2 to TRBJ2-5; possibly TRBD1 for D (5 bases). V lost 1 base and J 4 bases, leaving 19 bases between the germline ends. Germline V gene sequence: CDR1 SGHTA, CDR2 FQGNSA. The CDR3 has 17 residues. CDR3 sequence (DNA): TGTGCCAGCAGCTTAGGTGTCCAGGGTGTAAAGGGAGAGACCCAGTACTTC. Its protein product is CASSLGVQGVKGETQYF.

This clonotype was seen more than once but under ten times. V usage is TRBV7-8 and J usage is TRBJ1-4; no clear D. CDR3 length equals 17 residues. Deletions cut 3 bases from V and 0 bases from J, with 14 bases between. Per germline, CDR1 SGHVS and CDR2 FQNEAQ. The CDR3 coding sequence is TGTGCCAGCAGCTTCGAAGGGCACCTGACAACTAATGAAAAACTGTTTTTT. This codes for CASSFEGHLTTNEKLFF.

Only a few counts were recorded for this clonotype. The chain couples TRBV24-1 to TRBJ2-6; D tentatively fits TRBD1 or TRBD2 (5 bases each). Germline V gene data show CDR1 as KGHDR and CDR2 as SFDVKD. Trimming removed 1 base from V and 0 bases from J, with 12 bases in between. The length of the CDR3 is 18 residues. The CDR3 loop reads CATSDLGDGFSGANVLTF. CDR3 DNA: TGTGCCACCAGTGATTTAGGGGACGGGTTCTCTGGGGCCAACGTCCTGACTTTC.

The genes are TRBV27 and TRBJ2-5, with D unclear. The J call may not be correct, given that the DNA end is closer to TRBJ2-7. Germline CDR1 and CDR2: MNHEY and SMNVEV (reference sequence). The CDR3 totals 14 residues. This chain's CDR3 is CASSLRAETYEQYF. DNA of the CDR3: TGTGCCAGCAGTTTACGGGCAGAGACCTACGAGCAGTACTTC.

This rearrangement joins TRBV7-6 to TRBJ2-7; 8 bases match TRBD1. This CDR3 is 15 amino acids long. Germline assignment: CDR1 SGHVS and CDR2 FNYEAQ. The V gene end was trimmed by 5 bases and the J gene end by 0 bases; junction bases not matched to a gene: 6. The DNA of the CDR3 is TGTGCCAGCAGCCCGGGACAGGAACCCTCCTACGAGCAGTACTTC. Its protein is CASSPGQEPSYEQYF.

The rearrangement uses TRBV5-6 and TRBJ2-3, with D possibly being TRBD2 (6 bases). Trimming removed 0 bases at V and 1 base at J, with 12 bases between. CDR1 and CDR2 from the germline V gene are SGHDT and YYEEEE. This CDR3 contains 16 residues. The CDR3, as DNA: TGTGCCAGCAGCTTGGCCGGGGGACTTCGCACAGATACGCAGTATTTT. Amino acids: CASSLAGGLRTDTQYF.

This chain links TRBV10-3 with TRBJ1-2; D ambiguous. The CDR3 totals 11 residues. V was cut by 2 bases and J by 8 bases, with 6 bases left in between. The germline V gene encodes CDR1 ENHRY and CDR2 SYGVKD. The CDR3 bases are TGTGCCATCAGTGAGGGTACCGGCTACACCTTC. This sequence encodes CAISEGTGYTF.

The chain combines TRBV7-2 with TRBJ1-3; no definite D call. Germline V gene sequence: CDR1 SGHTA, CDR2 FQGNSA. V shed 0 bases and J shed 7 bases, with 7 bases lying between them. There are 13 residues in the CDR3. The CDR3 nucleotides are TGTGCCAGCAGCTTAGCCGGGGTCAACACCATATATTTT. Its protein product is CASSLAGVNTIYF.

This clonotype turned up a few times. This rearrangement joins TRBV4-3 to TRBJ2-5; a weak D match, TRBD2 (5 bases). The DNA end is more similar to TRBJ2-7, so the J call may be wrong. The CDR3 totals 16 residues. Germline CDR1 reads LGHNA; CDR2 reads YSLEER. The CDR3 bases are TGCGCCAGCAGCCAAGACCCATCTGGGAGCTCCTACGAGCAGTACTTC. It yields the protein CASSQDPSGSSYEQYF.

V and J are TRBV6-6 and TRBJ2-5, with no clear D. CDR1 is MNHNY and CDR2 is SVGAGI in the germline V gene (reference sequence). Between the trimmed V and J ends, which lost 2 bases and 4 bases, there was a span of 11 bases. CDR3 size: 14 residues. CDR3: CASSYGSSRETQYF. The DNA for the CDR3 is TGTGCCAGCAGTTACGGCAGCTCCCGAGAGACCCAGTACTTC.

A few counts support this clonotype. CDR3 in DNA: TGCAGTGCTAGAGATCTCACAGATTCTAACTATGGCTACACCTTC. This sequence encodes CSARDLTDSNYGYTF. The J gene is TRBJ1-2, the V gene TRBV20-1, with D uncertain. Trimming stripped 0 bases from V and 0 bases from J, with 11 bases between. The CDR3 length is 15 residues. CDR1 and CDR2 (germline): DFQATT, SNEGSKA (reference sequence).

Only a few counts were recorded for this clonotype. A junction end diverges from the germline sequence, so it may reflect a read error. The chain uses TRBV20-1 and TRBJ2-7; D unresolved. Germline CDR1 reads DFQATT; CDR2 reads SNEGSKA (reference sequence). The CDR3 has 15 residues. CDR3 coding DNA: TGCAGTGCTAGAGATGTCCGAACATCGTACTACGGGCAGTACTTC. Protein product: CSARDVRTSYYGQYF.

Turning to this clonotype: The CDR3 end shows no conserved phenylalanine or tryptophan, and so a read error is likely. V usage is TRBV29-1 and J usage is TRBJ2-1; TRBD2 matches 11 bases. Trimming removed 7 bases from V and 0 bases from J; junction bases left unmatched: 2. The CDR3 sequence is 14 residues long. Per germline, CDR1 SQVTM and CDR2 ANQGSEA. The chain's CDR3 is CSGTSGSSYNEQFL. CDR3 bases: TGCAGCGGAACTAGCGGGAGCTCCTACAATGAGCAGTTCCTC.